Listed below are T cell receptor beta chains from one sample, sequenced in a study of blood T cell repertoires in COVID-19. Sequencing used immunoSEQ multiplex PCR; TCRdb keeps in-frame clones, though not all of them. The sample holds approximately 190,000 clones, more than 70% seen once. The source material was peripheral blood. Receptor source: a woman aged 40 to 50 who had recovered from COVID-19. Both conserved end residues are part of each CDR3. A D gene is named only where the DNA matches it firmly. Some rows have no size entry. The others give once, few or many, or a class for an expanded clone.

size	D	V	J	CDR3	DNA
.	TRBD1	TRBV28	TRBJ1-2	CASSPHYRGSDYTF	TGTGCCAGCAGTCCTCACTACAGGGGGTCGGACTACACCTTC
.	TRBD2	TRBV6-5	TRBJ2-1	CASTPGLAGANEQFF	TGTGCCAGCACCCCGGGGCTAGCGGGAGCTAATGAGCAGTTCTTC
few	.	TRBV7-2	TRBJ2-1	CASTLNQGYNEQFF	TGTGCCAGCACCCTAAATCAGGGCTACAATGAGCAGTTCTTC
many	TRBD1	TRBV5-8	TRBJ1-6	CASSLGDRVNSPLHF	TGTGCCAGCAGCTTGGGAGACAGGGTGAATTCACCCCTCCACTTT
.	TRBD1	TRBV19	TRBJ1-5	CASSTGTGSTPNQPQHF	TGTGCCAGTAGTACGGGGACAGGGTCGACTCCAAATCAGCCCCAGCATTTT
.	TRBD2	TRBV7-9	TRBJ2-3	CASTFTAGVGTDTQYF	TGTGCCAGCACCTTCACGGCGGGAGTTGGAACAGATACGCAGTATTTT
.	.	TRBV4-3	TRBJ2-1	CASSTRQLSSYNEQFF	TGCGCCAGCAGCACTCGACAGTTGAGCTCCTACAATGAGCAGTTCTTC
.	.	TRBV15	TRBJ2-7	CATSRDVSSSYEQYF	TGTGCCACCAGCAGAGATGTGTCCAGCTCCTACGAGCAGTACTTC
.	.	TRBV11-2	TRBJ1-4	CASSLEGAPNEKLFF	TGTGCCAGCAGCTTAGAGGGGGCGCCTAATGAAAAACTGTTTTTT
.	TRBD1	TRBV27	TRBJ1-1	CASSDLPGQGTQAEAFF	TGTGCCAGCAGTGACCTTCCGGGACAGGGGACACAGGCTGAAGCTTTCTTT
once	TRBD2	TRBV30	TRBJ2-1	CAWSIPGLVGNEQFF	TGTGCCTGGAGTATTCCGGGACTAGTCGGCAATGAGCAGTTCTTC
.	.	TRBV6-2/TRBV6-3	TRBJ1-1	CASSLKNEAFF	TGTGCCAGCAGTCTAAAAAACGAAGCTTTCTTT
.	TRBD1	TRBV7-2	TRBJ1-2	CASSSTGEYGYTF	TGTGCCAGCAGCTCCACAGGGGAGTATGGCTACACCTTC
.	.	TRBV12-3/TRBV12-4	TRBJ2-5	CATSGSGTQYF	TGTGCCACCTCAGGATCCGGGACCCAGTACTTC
.	TRBD1	TRBV30	TRBJ2-7	CAWNRDSPYEQYF	TGTGCCTGGAACCGGGACAGTCCCTACGAGCAGTACTTC
.	TRBD2	TRBV10-3	TRBJ2-7	CAISDRLAGGQLSYEQYF	TGTGCCATCAGTGATCGGCTAGCGGGAGGCCAGCTCTCCTACGAGCAGTACTTC
once	.	TRBV9	TRBJ1-2	CASSATIPGVPGYTF	TGTGCCAGCAGCGCCACCATCCCAGGGGTTCCTGGCTACACCTTC
.	.	TRBV7-3	TRBJ2-1	CASSRDKDNEQFF	TGTGCCAGCAGCCGAGACAAAGACAATGAGCAGTTCTTC
.	.	TRBV29-1	TRBJ2-5	CSVSIQGGIGETQYF	TGCAGCGTTTCGATCCAGGGTGGTATCGGGGAGACCCAGTACTTC
.	TRBD1	TRBV27	TRBJ1-6	CASSFTDRARSPLHF	TGTGCCAGCAGTTTCACGGACAGGGCTCGGTCACCCCTCCACTTT
.	.	TRBV3-1/TRBV3-2	TRBJ1-2	CASSQSGQDGYTF	TGTGCCAGCAGCCAGTCAGGGCAGGATGGCTACACCTTC
.	.	TRBV20-1	TRBJ1-1	CSASKLTEAFF	TGCAGTGCTAGCAAGCTTACTGAAGCTTTCTTT
.	.	TRBV9	TRBJ2-3	CASSEGDTQYF	TGTGCCAGCAGCGAGGGGGATACGCAGTATTTT
once	TRBD1	TRBV4-1	TRBJ1-6	CASSQEDRESYNSPLHF	TGCGCCAGCAGCCAGGAGGACAGGGAGAGTTATAATTCACCCCTCCACTTT
.	.	TRBV2	TRBJ2-5	CASRPPWASAQETQYF	TGTGCCAGCAGGCCGCCTTGGGCTAGCGCTCAAGAGACCCAGTACTTC
.	TRBD2	TRBV9	TRBJ2-1	CASSPSGAYNEQFF	TGTGCCAGCAGTCCTAGCGGAGCTTACAATGAGCAGTTCTTC
.	.	TRBV28	TRBJ1-2	CASSLPGTLSYGYTF	TGTGCCAGCAGTTTACCCGGGACTTTGAGCTATGGCTACACCTTC
once	.	TRBV30	TRBJ2-7	CAWSVSAEYFYEQYF	TGTGCCTGGAGTGTATCTGCCGAGTACTTCTACGAGCAGTACTTC
.	TRBD2	TRBV5-8	TRBJ2-1	CASSLHTSGIGDYNEQFF	TGTGCCAGCAGCTTACACACTAGCGGGATTGGGGACTACAATGAGCAGTTCTTC
.	TRBD1	TRBV27	TRBJ1-3	CASSLGQGAGNTIYF	TGTGCCAGCAGTTTGGGACAGGGGGCTGGAAACACCATATATTTT
.	TRBD1	TRBV10-2	TRBJ1-6	CASSESDRVPSPLHF	TGCGCCAGCAGTGAGTCGGACAGGGTCCCTTCACCCCTCCACTTT
.	.	TRBV3-1/TRBV3-2	TRBJ2-5	CASRGLSETQYF	TGTGCCAGCAGGGGGCTGTCTGAGACCCAGTACTTC
.	.	TRBV3-1/TRBV3-2	TRBJ2-3	CASSRRTDLSTDTQYF	TGTGCCAGCAGCCGCCGGACAGACCTTAGCACAGATACGCAGTATTTT
.	.	TRBV19	TRBJ2-1	CASSIGVGASYNEQFF	TGTGCCAGTAGTATAGGGGTAGGAGCCTCCTACAATGAGCAGTTCTTC
few	TRBD1	TRBV7-9	TRBJ1-4	CASSSDYRGQREKLFF	TGTGCCAGCAGCTCCGACTACAGGGGGCAACGGGAAAAACTGTTTTTT
.	TRBD1	TRBV11-3	TRBJ1-1	CASSGQGTTEAFF	TGTGCCAGCAGCGGACAGGGCACCACTGAAGCTTTCTTT
.	TRBD2	TRBV11-1	TRBJ2-1	CASSPGTSGYNEQFF	TGTGCCAGCAGCCCCGGGACTAGCGGCTACAATGAGCAGTTCTTC
few	TRBD1	TRBV19	TRBJ1-1	CASSNRQGTEAFF	TGTGCCAGTAGTAACCGACAGGGGACTGAAGCTTTCTTT
.	TRBD1	TRBV7-9	TRBJ2-7	CASSSRQGSWEQYF	TGTGCCAGCAGCTCCCGACAGGGTTCCTGGGAGCAGTACTTC
once	.	TRBV15	TRBJ2-1	CATGQGRDEQFF	TGTGCCACCGGGCAGGGAAGGGATGAGCAGTTCTTC